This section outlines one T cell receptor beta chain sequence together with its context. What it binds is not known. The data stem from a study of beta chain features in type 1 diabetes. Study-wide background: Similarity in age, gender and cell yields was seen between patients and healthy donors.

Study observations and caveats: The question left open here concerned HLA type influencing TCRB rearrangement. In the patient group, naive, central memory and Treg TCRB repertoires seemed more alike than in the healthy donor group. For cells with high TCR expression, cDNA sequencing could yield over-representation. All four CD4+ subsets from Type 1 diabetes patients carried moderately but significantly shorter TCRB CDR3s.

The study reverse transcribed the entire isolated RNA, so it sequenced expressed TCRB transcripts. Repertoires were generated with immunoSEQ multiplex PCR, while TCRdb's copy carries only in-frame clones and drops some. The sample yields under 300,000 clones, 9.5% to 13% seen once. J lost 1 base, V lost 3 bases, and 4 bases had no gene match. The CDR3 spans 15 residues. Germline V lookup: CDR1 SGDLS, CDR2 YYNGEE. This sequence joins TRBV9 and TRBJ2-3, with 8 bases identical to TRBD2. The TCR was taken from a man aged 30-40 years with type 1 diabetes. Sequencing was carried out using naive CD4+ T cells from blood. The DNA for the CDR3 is TGTGCCAGCAGCGCCACTAGCGGACGCACAGATACGCAGTATTTT. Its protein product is CASSATSGRTDTQYF.